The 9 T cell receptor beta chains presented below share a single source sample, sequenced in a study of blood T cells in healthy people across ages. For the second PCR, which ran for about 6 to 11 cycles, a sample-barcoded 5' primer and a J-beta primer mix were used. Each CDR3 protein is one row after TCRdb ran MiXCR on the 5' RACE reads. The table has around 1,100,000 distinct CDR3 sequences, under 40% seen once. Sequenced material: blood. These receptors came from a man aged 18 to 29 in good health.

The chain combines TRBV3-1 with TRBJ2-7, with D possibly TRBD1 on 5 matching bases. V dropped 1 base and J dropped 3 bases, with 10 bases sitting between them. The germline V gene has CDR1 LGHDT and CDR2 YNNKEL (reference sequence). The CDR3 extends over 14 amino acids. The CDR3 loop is CASSQGTPLYEQYF. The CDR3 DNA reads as TGTGCCAGCAGCCAAGGGACACCCCTCTACGAGCAGTACTTC.

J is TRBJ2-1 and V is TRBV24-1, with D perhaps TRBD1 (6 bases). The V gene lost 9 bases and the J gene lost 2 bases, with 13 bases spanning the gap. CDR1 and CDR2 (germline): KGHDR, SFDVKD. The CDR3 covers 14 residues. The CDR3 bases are TGTGCCACCTCTTCCGCAGGGGCCTACAATGAGCAGTTCTTC. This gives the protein CATSSAGAYNEQFF.

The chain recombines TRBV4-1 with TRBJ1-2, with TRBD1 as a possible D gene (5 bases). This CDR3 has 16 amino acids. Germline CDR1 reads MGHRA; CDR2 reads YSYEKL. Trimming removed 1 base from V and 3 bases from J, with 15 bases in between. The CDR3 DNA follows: TGCGCCAGCAGCCAAGTAGGTAGAGGAGGGGACTATGGCTACACCTTC. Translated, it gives CASSQVGRGGDYGYTF.

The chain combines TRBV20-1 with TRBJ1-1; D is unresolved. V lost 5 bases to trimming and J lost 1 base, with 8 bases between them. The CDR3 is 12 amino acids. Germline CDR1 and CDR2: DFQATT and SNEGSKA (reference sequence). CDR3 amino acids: CSAGSGNTEAFF. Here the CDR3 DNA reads TGCAGTGCTGGGTCTGGGAACACTGAAGCTTTCTTT.

As DNA, the CDR3 is TGCAGTGCTAGCCGGGACTTTAACACCGGGGAGCTGTTTTTT. The encoded protein is CSASRDFNTGELFF. This sequence joins TRBV20-1 and TRBJ2-2, with D possibly being TRBD2 (6 bases). This CDR3 comprises 14 residues. The germline V and J ends were trimmed by 3 bases and 2 bases, with 10 bases remaining between them. CDR1 and CDR2 (germline): DFQATT, SNEGSKA (reference sequence).

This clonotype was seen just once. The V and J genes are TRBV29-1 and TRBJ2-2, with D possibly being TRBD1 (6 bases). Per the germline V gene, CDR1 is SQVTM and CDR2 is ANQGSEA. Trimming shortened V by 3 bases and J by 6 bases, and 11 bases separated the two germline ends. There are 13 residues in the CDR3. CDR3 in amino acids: CSVEANRAGELFF. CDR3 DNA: TGCAGCGTTGAGGCGAACAGGGCCGGGGAGCTGTTTTTT.

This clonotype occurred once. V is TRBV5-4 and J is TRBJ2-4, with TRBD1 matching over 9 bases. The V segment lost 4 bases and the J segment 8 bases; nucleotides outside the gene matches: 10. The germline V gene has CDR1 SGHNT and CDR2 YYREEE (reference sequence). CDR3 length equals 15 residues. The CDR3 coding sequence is TGTGCCAGCAGCGGACCGGACAGGGGAAAGGACATTCAGTACTTC. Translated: CASSGPDRGKDIQYF. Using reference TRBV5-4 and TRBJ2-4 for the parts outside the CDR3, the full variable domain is ETGVTQSPTHLIKTRGQQVTLRCSSQSGHNTVSWYQQALGQGPQFIFQYYREEENGRGNFPPRFSGLQFPNYSSELNVNALELDDSALYLCASSGPDRGKDIQYFGAGTRLSVL.

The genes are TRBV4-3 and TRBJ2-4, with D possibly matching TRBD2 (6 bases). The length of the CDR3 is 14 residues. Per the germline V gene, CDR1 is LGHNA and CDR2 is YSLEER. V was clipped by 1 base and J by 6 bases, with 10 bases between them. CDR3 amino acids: CASSQVRGGNIQYF. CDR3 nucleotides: TGCGCCAGCAGCCAAGTTCGGGGAGGAAACATTCAGTACTTC.

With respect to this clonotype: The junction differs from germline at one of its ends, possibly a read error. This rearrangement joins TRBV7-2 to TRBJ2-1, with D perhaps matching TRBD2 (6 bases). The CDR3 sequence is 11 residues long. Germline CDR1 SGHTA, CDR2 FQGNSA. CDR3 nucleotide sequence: TGTGCCAGCAGCCGCTCGACTAGGTGGTACTTC. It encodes CASSRSTRWYF.